These 18 T cell receptor beta chains were sequenced from one sample in a study of T-cell reconstitution after alpha-beta-depleted transplantation in children. Unique molecular identifiers were incorporated during preparation of the TCRbeta library. MiXCR, applied by TCRdb to the PCR reads, yields one record per CDR3 protein. The sample yields around 800,000 distinct CDR3 sequences, around 17% seen once. The specimen comprised PBMCs, mostly from graft donor cells, sampled 360 days after TCRalphabeta/CD19-depleted stem cell transplant. These receptors originate from a male patient younger than 18 who had a stem cell transplant for acute lymphoblastic leukemia, so the T cells may come from the graft donor.

This chain uses TRBV7-9 with TRBJ1-5; no clear D gene. The CDR3 totals 14 residues. Looked up from germline, CDR1 is SEHNR and CDR2 is FQNEAQ (reference sequence). Trimming stripped 0 bases from V and 4 bases from J, with 7 bases between. CDR3 residues: CASSLAPENQPQHF. For the CDR3, the DNA is TGTGCCAGCAGCTTAGCGCCGGAGAATCAGCCCCAGCATTTT. Together with reference TRBV7-9 and TRBJ1-5, the CDR3 gives the full variable domain: DTGVSQNPRHKITKRGQNVTFRCDPISEHNRLYWYRQTLGQGPEFLTYFQNEAQLEKSRLLSDRFSAERPKGSFSTLEIQRTEQGDSAMYLCASSLAPENQPQHFGDGTRLSIL.

This clonotype has only a few counts. The V and J genes are TRBV24-1 and TRBJ2-3; 9 nucleotides match TRBD1. Germline loops: CDR1 KGHDR, CDR2 SFDVKD. This CDR3 spans 15 amino acids. After removal of 9 bases from V and 5 bases from J, the junction contained 11 bases not matched to a gene. This chain's CDR3 is CATRSGDRAGDTQYF. CDR3 nucleotides: TGTGCCACCCGTTCGGGGGACAGGGCTGGAGATACGCAGTATTTT.

This clonotype was recorded a few times. The chain is built from TRBV15 and TRBJ2-7, with D perhaps assigned TRBD1 or TRBD2 (5 bases each). The CDR3 sequence is 14 residues long. Deletions cut 3 bases from V and 13 bases from J, with 22 bases between. CDR1 and CDR2 from the germline V gene are LNHNV and YYDKDF (reference sequence). The CDR3 nucleotides read TGTGCCACCAGCAGGGTCCGGGACCCCGTTCAGGGCTACTTC. It is translated as CATSRVRDPVQGYF. The full variable domain, completed using reference TRBV15 and TRBJ2-7, is DAMVIQNPRYQVTQFGKPVTLSCSQTLNHNVMYWYQQKSSQAPKLLFHYYDKDFNNEADTPDNFQSRRPNTSFCFLDIRSPGLGDTAMYLCATSRVRDPVQGYFGPGTRLTVT.

V gene TRBV5-5 combines with J gene TRBJ2-1; D is unclear. The germline gives CDR1 SGHKS, CDR2 YYEKEE (reference sequence). Trimming shortened V by 2 bases and J by 3 bases, and 12 bases separated the two germline ends. The CDR3 is 15 amino acids. CDR3 nucleotide sequence: TGTGCCAGCAGCTTCTTGGTAGCTCACTACAATGAGCAGTTCTTC. Translation gives CASSFLVAHYNEQFF.

This clonotype has a count of ten or more. The gene calls are TRBV6-1 and TRBJ1-1; 8 nucleotides match TRBD1. The CDR3 consists of 14 residues. Germline CDR1 reads MNHNS; CDR2 reads SASEGT. The J segment lost 1 base and the V segment lost 6 bases, leaving 4 bases of the junction unmatched. For the CDR3, the DNA is TGTGCCAGCAGACCCGACAGGGGGAACACTGAAGCTTTCTTT. Protein: CASRPDRGNTEAFF.

This clonotype was recorded many times. The chain couples TRBV18 to TRBJ2-7, with 10 bases fitting TRBD1. J gave up 3 bases and V 3 bases, and 5 bases lay outside the gene matches. Germline lookup yields CDR1 KGHSH and CDR2 LQKENI. The CDR3 runs to 15 residues. CDR3 in DNA: TGTGCCAGCTCACCCGGGACAGGGGTTGTCTACGAGCAGTACTTC. The encoded protein is CASSPGTGVVYEQYF.

The V gene is TRBV29-1, the J gene TRBJ2-1; D may be TRBD2 (6 bases). The germline CDR1 and CDR2 sequences are SQVTM and ANQGSEA. V was clipped by 5 bases and J by 5 bases, with 22 bases between them. This CDR3 has 16 amino acids. The CDR3 spells CSVSPLTRLKNNEQFF. The CDR3 DNA is TGCAGCGTTTCTCCACTGACTAGGTTAAAGAACAATGAGCAGTTCTTC.

The sample holds many counts of this clonotype. The chain uses TRBV7-9 and TRBJ2-1; TRBD2 aligns across 11 bases. The CDR3 runs to 15 residues. Germline V CDR1 and CDR2: SEHNR, FQNEAQ (reference sequence). V was pared by 1 base and J by 8 bases, with 4 bases of the junction left unmatched. The CDR3 DNA reads as TGTGCCAGCAGCTTAGTGACTAGCGGGACGGATGAGCAGTTCTTC. Its translation is CASSLVTSGTDEQFF.

The rearrangement uses TRBV29-1 and TRBJ2-2; D not certain. The CDR3 covers 14 residues. The ends were cut back, 5 bases at V and 7 bases at J, with 17 bases in the middle. Germline-derived CDR1 and CDR2 are SQVTM and ANQGSEA. The CDR3 sequence is CSVWPHPGIGELFF. The DNA of the CDR3 is TGCAGCGTTTGGCCCCATCCAGGCATCGGGGAGCTGTTTTTT.

At least ten counts were recorded for this clonotype. The chain couples TRBV4-1 to TRBJ2-2, with TRBD2 as a possible D gene (5 bases). V lost 1 base to trimming and J lost 0 bases, with 9 bases between them. This CDR3 spans 16 amino acids. Germline assignment: CDR1 MGHRA and CDR2 YSYEKL. CDR3 DNA: TGCGCCAGCAGCCAAGGAGGGATCCCGAACACCGGGGAGCTGTTTTTT. As protein: CASSQGGIPNTGELFF.

This clonotype has only a few counts. This sequence joins TRBV29-1 and TRBJ2-2, with D unresolved. The V end lost 5 bases, the J end lost 0 bases, and 7 bases lay between the germline ends. Germline CDR1 SQVTM, CDR2 ANQGSEA. The CDR3 length is 13 residues. The CDR3 protein is CSVLASNTGELFF. The DNA of the CDR3 is TGCAGCGTTCTGGCTTCGAACACCGGGGAGCTGTTTTTT.

This clonotype was seen many times. The chain joins TRBV5-1 to TRBJ2-2; the D is unclear. The CDR3 covers 14 residues. Trimming pared 4 bases from V and 4 bases from J, leaving 11 bases between. The germline gives CDR1 SGHRS, CDR2 YFSETQ. This chain's CDR3 is CASSPGRSTGELFF. CDR3 bases: TGCGCCAGCAGCCCCGGACGGAGCACCGGGGAGCTGTTTTTT.

A few counts support this clonotype. V gene TRBV27 combines with J gene TRBJ2-7; possibly TRBD2 for D (6 bases). The CDR3 runs to 14 residues. Germline CDR1 and CDR2: MNHEY and SMNVEV (reference sequence). Deletions cut 3 bases from V and 2 bases from J, with 11 bases between. CDR3 nucleotides: TGTGCCAGCAGTTTGGGGCGCGGGGCCTACGAGCAGTACTTC. It yields the protein CASSLGRGAYEQYF.

This chain links TRBV12-3 or TRBV12-4 with TRBJ1-4; D gene unclear. Trimming removed 5 bases from V and 0 bases from J, with 19 bases in between. The CDR3 sequence is 18 residues long. CDR3 amino acids: CASSRQLKASTTNEKLFF. In DNA form, the CDR3 reads TGTGCCAGCAGTCGACAACTCAAAGCCAGTACAACTAATGAAAAACTGTTTTTT.

This clonotype was counted at least ten times. This chain joins TRBV27 and TRBJ1-2, with D unclear. The germline gives CDR1 MNHEY, CDR2 SMNVEV (reference sequence). Trimming removed 5 bases at V and 1 base at J, with 14 bases between. The CDR3 contains 15 residues. The CDR3 DNA sequence: TGTGCCAGCAGTACCCGGGGAGGACTTAACTATGGCTACACCTTC. It is translated as CASSTRGGLNYGYTF.

This clonotype was observed a handful of times. This chain connects TRBV4-1 to TRBJ2-5; 12 bases map to TRBD2. J lost 3 bases, V lost 0 bases, and 17 bases had no gene match. Germline values: CDR1 MGHRA, CDR2 YSYEKL. This CDR3 is 21 amino acids long. The CDR3 nucleotides are TGCGCCAGCAGCCAAGAGGAAGGGCCTAGCGGGAGGGCCTTTTTAAAAGAGACCCAGTACTTC. Translated: CASSQEEGPSGRAFLKETQYF.

This clonotype was seen only a few times. The genes are TRBV12-3 or TRBV12-4 and TRBJ2-4; D might be TRBD2 (6 bases). Trimming stripped 1 base from V and 4 bases from J, with 17 bases between. CDR3 length: 17 amino acids. CDR3 amino acids: CASSLVISRDWKNIQYF. The CDR3 bases are TGTGCCAGCAGTTTAGTTATCTCCCGGGACTGGAAAAACATTCAGTACTTC.

The chain uses TRBV5-1 and TRBJ2-7; 8 bases agree with TRBD2. Germline-derived CDR1 and CDR2 are SGHRS and YFSETQ. Unmatched junction bases numbered 16, after V lost 0 bases and J lost 5 bases. This CDR3 comprises 18 residues. The DNA of the CDR3 is TGCGCCAGCAGCTTGGCAGAGCGGGAGCCATCCCCCTGGGACGAGCAGTACTTC. Its protein is CASSLAEREPSPWDEQYF. The variable domain in full, with the rest retrieved from reference TRBV5-1 and TRBJ2-7, is KAGVTQTPRYLIKTRGQQVTLSCSPISGHRSVSWYQQTPGQGLQFLFEYFSETQRNKGNFPGRFSGRQFSNSRSEMNVSTLELGDSALYLCASSLAEREPSPWDEQYFGPGTRLTVT.